This TCR beta chain was retrieved from a study of identical twins. TCRdb analysed the 5' RACE reads with MiXCR anew, one entry per CDR3 protein. The sample contains around 480,000 distinct CDR3 sequences, 14% of which appear only once. The CDR3 length is 19 residues. The V gene end was trimmed by 8 bases and the J gene end by 1 base; junction bases not matched to a gene: 17. To note about this clonotype: A read error is possible here, since a much larger clone lies one base away.

These data are also associated with another study on yellow fever vaccine responses in identical twins.

V and J are TRBV12-3 or TRBV12-4 and TRBJ2-6, with 7 nucleotides matching TRBD2. The source of this sequence is a woman between 18 and 29 years old in good health. The specimen was CD4+ T cells sorted from blood. This chain's CDR3 is CASCLGVGLEESGANVLTF. The CDR3 nucleotides are TGTGCCAGCTGCCTGGGGGTTGGACTAGAGGAGTCTGGGGCCAACGTCCTGACTTTC.